This TCR beta chain stems from a study of shared T cell receptors in the human thymus. TCRdb's table, derived via immunoSEQ multiplex PCR, lists solely in-frame clones and lacks some. The sample holds some 700,000 clones, 70% to 90% seen once. V was clipped by 4 bases and J by 8 bases; unmatched bases: 13. The CDR3 is 17 amino acids. Germline loops: CDR1 SGHRS, CDR2 YFSETQ. These data also formed part of another study, on human thymus T cells. That source reports: Donors were healthy Finnish babies undergoing corrective operations for congenital heart defects. Related research has reported that thymic repertoires overlap highly among unrelated individuals.

This clonotype was sampled from a girl less than two years old with a congenital heart defect. The sequencing sample was made of thymocytes. This sequence joins TRBV5-1 and TRBJ1-6; 9 positions match TRBD1. The CDR3 DNA sequence: TGCGCCAGCAGCCTTGAAGGGCCCGGACAGGGGTATTCACCCCTCCACTTT. This sequence encodes CASSLEGPGQGYSPLHF.